This is a list of T cell receptor beta chains from one sample in a study of blood T cell repertoires in COVID-19. Sequenced by immunoSEQ multiplex PCR; TCRdb stores in-frame clones only, minus some. The sample lists tens of thousands of clones; about 91% were seen once. Sample: peripheral blood. Receptors were obtained from a woman aged 70-85 years with active COVID-19. The CDR3 runs from the conserved cysteine through the conserved F or W. Fields, in order: V gene, J gene, D gene, CDR3 protein. D genes are given only for firm matches.

>TRBV19|TRBJ2-2|.
CASSIARGWGTGELFF
>TRBV11-1|TRBJ2-7|.
CASSFAMGGYEQYF
>TRBV3-1/TRBV3-2|TRBJ1-6|TRBD1
CASSPGTGASPLHF
>TRBV5-5|TRBJ1-2|.
CASSLDGGKLSYTF
>TRBV6-2/TRBV6-3|TRBJ1-1|TRBD1
CASSNRGLAEAFF
>TRBV30|TRBJ1-2|.
CAWSTQGPAQGYTF
>TRBV5-1|TRBJ2-1|TRBD2
CASSLERGYNEQFF
>TRBV29-1|TRBJ2-7|.
CSVATGTRVYEQYF
>TRBV7-9|TRBJ2-1|.
CASKQGSSYNEQFF
>TRBV10-3|TRBJ1-1|.
CAISFTGKETEAFF
>TRBV15|TRBJ2-1|.
CATRGRDKNNEQFF
>TRBV5-4|TRBJ2-3|.
CASSPLIGAEGTQYF
>TRBV19|TRBJ2-1|.
CASSPIQALYNEQFF
>TRBV7-8|TRBJ2-2|.
CASSLSGTGELFF
>TRBV19|TRBJ2-2|TRBD1
CASSPEGRGGRLFF
>TRBV10-3|TRBJ2-7|TRBD1
CATRDRDIYEQYF
>TRBV28|TRBJ2-3|.
CASRGVSSGTDTQYF
>TRBV5-6|TRBJ2-7|TRBD2
CASTRLAGAFEQYF
>TRBV6-6|TRBJ2-7|TRBD2
CASSGLAGGSSGEQYF
>TRBV2|TRBJ2-3|.
CASSEAGVGTQYF
>TRBV6-1|TRBJ1-5|TRBD1
CASSDQTGDQPQHF
>TRBV19|TRBJ2-5|TRBD2
CASSLGASGLQETQYF
>TRBV7-3|TRBJ2-3|TRBD2
CATGTSGGCRTDTQYF
>TRBV18|TRBJ2-6|.
CASSPTLSTGANVLTF
>TRBV7-9|TRBJ2-1|TRBD2
CASSLVGRGNEQFF
>TRBV4-3|TRBJ2-6|.
CASSQEWRAGANVLTF
>TRBV28|TRBJ2-5|TRBD1
CASREGTGALETQYF
>TRBV7-8|TRBJ2-1|TRBD1
CASSYRGNEQFF
>TRBV13|TRBJ1-1|.
CASSLSWHNTEAFF
>TRBV27|TRBJ2-1|TRBD2
CASSSGTLGTSVGRQFF
>TRBV7-6|TRBJ2-5|TRBD2
CASSRKLAGGLQETQYF
>TRBV7-6|TRBJ2-3|TRBD2
CASSHEAGEGDTQYF
>TRBV30|TRBJ1-5|.
CAWSQGSNQPQHF
>TRBV4-1|TRBJ2-2|TRBD2
CASSLAGTGELFF
>TRBV28|TRBJ1-4|.
CASSSGQNEKLFF
>TRBV28|TRBJ1-1|.
CASSLSGARNTEAFF
>TRBV20-1|TRBJ1-2|.
CSAQSVYGYTF
>TRBV4-3|TRBJ2-5|.
CASSQDRGETQYF
>TRBV6-1|TRBJ2-7|.
CASSERQESSYEQYF
>TRBV7-9|TRBJ2-5|TRBD1
CASSPRTGFVETQYF
>TRBV7-9|TRBJ1-3|.
CASRRSGSVTGNTIYF
>TRBV27|TRBJ1-6|.
CASSFANSPLHF
>TRBV24-1|TRBJ2-3|.
CATSDLPWRGTDTQYF
>TRBV6-2/TRBV6-3|TRBJ2-5|.
CASSYERGETQYF
>TRBV5-1|TRBJ2-1|.
CASSLGTYNEQFF
>TRBV25-1|TRBJ2-7|TRBD1
CASSEFVTGGALDHEQYF
>TRBV7-2|TRBJ2-7|.
CASSLEWIKSYEQYF
>TRBV19|TRBJ2-2|TRBD1
CASSITGTGVRSGELFF
>TRBV6-5|TRBJ2-2|TRBD2
CASSRLAGVTGELFF
>TRBV28|TRBJ2-7|TRBD1
CASSSPSADRGYEQYF